The clone carrying this T cell receptor beta chain was observed at least ten times. RNA transcripts served as template for amplifying TCR beta CDR3 sequences. Amplification began with first-round RT-PCR using HTBI primers, then second-round multiplex PCR was performed. TCRdb recomputed calls from the multiplex PCR reads with MiXCR, one row per CDR3 protein. Here the sample spans 340,000 or so distinct CDR3 sequences, 15% to 20% being singletons. This sample was taken from a study of Graves' ophthalmopathy and Graves' hyperthyroidism. Ophthalmopathy donors were characterized by moderate-to-severe activity, CAS of at least 3, NOSPECS of at least 4, and duration under 3 months. This CDR3 region has 14 residues. CDR1 and CDR2 (germline): MNHEY, SVGEGT. V was trimmed by 10 bases and J by 6 bases, leaving 18 bases between them.

V and J are TRBV6-2 or TRBV6-3 and TRBJ2-2; D gene uncertain. The sequence came from an adult man with Graves' ophthalmopathy. Sample: peripheral blood. The CDR3 region has the DNA TGTGCCACCTCCGGCCAGGTCGTAGCCGGGGAGCTGTTTTTT. It encodes CATSGQVVAGELFF.